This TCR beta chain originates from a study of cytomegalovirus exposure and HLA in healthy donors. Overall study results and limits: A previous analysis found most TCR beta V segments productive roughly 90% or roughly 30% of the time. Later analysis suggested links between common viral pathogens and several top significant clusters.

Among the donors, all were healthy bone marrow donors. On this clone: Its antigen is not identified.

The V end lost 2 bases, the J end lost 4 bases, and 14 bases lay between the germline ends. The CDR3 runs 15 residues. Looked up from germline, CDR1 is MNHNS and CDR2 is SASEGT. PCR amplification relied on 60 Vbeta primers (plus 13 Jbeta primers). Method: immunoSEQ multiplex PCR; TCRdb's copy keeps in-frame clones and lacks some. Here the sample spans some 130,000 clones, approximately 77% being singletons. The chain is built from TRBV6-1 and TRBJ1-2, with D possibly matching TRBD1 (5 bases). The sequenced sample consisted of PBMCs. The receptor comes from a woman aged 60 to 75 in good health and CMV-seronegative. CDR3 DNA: TGTGCCAGCAGTGAACGTATCATCAGGGTCTATGGCTACACCTTC. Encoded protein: CASSERIIRVYGYTF.